This T cell receptor beta chain was identified in a study of Graves' ophthalmopathy and Graves' hyperthyroidism. Beta-chain TCR CDR3 regions were amplified from RNA transcripts. Scientists carried out first-round RT-PCR using HTBI primers and then a second-round multiplex PCR. One entry per CDR3 protein, called by TCRdb with MiXCR from the multiplex PCR reads. The data show 900,000 to 1,200,000 distinct CDR3 sequences, less than 45% seen once. This clonotype was detected ten times or more. Trimming shortened V by 3 bases and J by 7 bases, and 10 bases separated the two germline ends. The CDR3 is 12 residues long. Germline lookup yields CDR1 SGHAT and CDR2 FQNNGV.

This receptor was taken from an adult man with Graves' hyperthyroidism. Sequencing input: peripheral blood or thyroid tissue (not recorded which). The V call is TRBV11-2, the J call TRBJ2-7; no clear D gene. This chain's CDR3 is CASSLTPQEQYF. CDR3 in DNA: TGTGCCAGCAGCTTGACCCCGCAGGAGCAGTACTTC.